The 28 T cell receptor beta chains presented below share a single source sample, sequenced in a study of blood T cell repertoires in COVID-19. Clones were sequenced by immunoSEQ multiplex PCR, and TCRdb holds only the in-frame ones, with some missing. This repertoire shows about 86,000 clones, over 80% found once; its top ten account for roughly 1.2%. The sample was peripheral blood. These receptors were taken from a human donor in a cohort sampled during active COVID-19.

The rearrangement links TRBV2 to TRBJ2-1; D may be TRBD2 (6 bases). The germline V and J ends were trimmed by 6 bases and 5 bases, with 14 bases remaining between them. The CDR3 runs 14 residues. Per the germline V gene, CDR1 is SNHLY and CDR2 is FYNNEI. The CDR3 loop is CASSLLAINNEQFF. CDR3 coding DNA: TGTGCCAGCAGCCTACTAGCCATAAACAATGAGCAGTTCTTC. The full variable domain, its missing parts supplied by reference TRBV2 and TRBJ2-1, is EPEVTQTPSHQVTQMGQEVILRCVPISNHLYFYWYRQILGQKVEFLVSFYNNEISEKSEIFDDQFSVERPDGSNFTLKIRSTKLEDSAMYFCASSLLAINNEQFFGPGTRLTVL.

The chain joins TRBV27 to TRBJ2-1; TRBD2 agrees at 12 bases. This CDR3 has 16 residues. The V and J ends lost 2 bases and 6 bases, in that order; junction bases with no gene match: 5. Germline V CDR1 and CDR2: MNHEY, SMNVEV (reference sequence). The CDR3, as DNA: TGTGCCAGCAGTTTAAGACTAGCGGGAGAAGGCAATGAGCAGTTCTTC. Its translation: CASSLRLAGEGNEQFF.

The table lists this clone with a count of one. This chain uses TRBV27 with TRBJ2-2; 9 bases fit TRBD2. CDR1 MNHEY and CDR2 SMNVEV come from the germline V gene (reference sequence). The CDR3 runs 18 residues. V shed 3 bases, J shed 5 bases, and the junction held 13 bases outside the gene matches. In DNA form, the CDR3 reads TGTGCCAGCAGTTTCGACTCCCTAGCGGGAAGAGTGACCGGGGAGCTGTTTTTT. Translating gives CASSFDSLAGRVTGELFF.

This chain joins TRBV28 and TRBJ2-7; 9 positions match TRBD2. The CDR3 extends over 15 amino acids. J gave up 5 bases and V 5 bases, and 10 bases lay outside the gene matches. Germline-derived CDR1 and CDR2 are MDHEN and SYDVKM. In DNA, the CDR3 is TGTGCCAGCAGTGGGGGGGGTAGCGGGAGCCACGAGCAGTACTTC. Translated: CASSGGGSGSHEQYF. Full variable domain (missing parts from reference TRBV28 and TRBJ2-7): DVKVTQSSRYLVKRTGEKVFLECVQDMDHENMFWYRQDPGLGLRLIYFSYDVKMKEKGDIPEGYSVSREKKERFSLILESASTNQTSMYLCASSGGGSGSHEQYFGPGTRLTVT.

This sequence joins TRBV2 and TRBJ1-5; TRBD1 is a possible D gene (5 bases). V was pared by 6 bases and J by 7 bases, with 16 bases between. This CDR3 is 14 amino acids long. The germline gives CDR1 SNHLY, CDR2 FYNNEI. The CDR3 spells CASRLGGVEQPQHF. CDR3 DNA: TGTGCCAGCAGGCTGGGGGGGGTGGAACAGCCCCAGCATTTT.

The genes are TRBV27 and TRBJ2-1, with 8 bases fitting TRBD1. The J segment lost 4 bases and the V segment lost 2 bases, leaving 4 bases of the junction unmatched. The CDR3 loop spans 15 amino acids. Germline CDR1 and CDR2: MNHEY and SMNVEV (reference sequence). CDR3 in DNA: TGTGCCAGCAGTTTAGGGGGACAGGTATACAATGAGCAGTTCTTC. Translated: CASSLGGQVYNEQFF.

V is TRBV28 and J is TRBJ1-2; D perhaps matches TRBD1 (6 bases). CDR1 MDHEN and CDR2 SYDVKM come from the germline V gene. Trimming shortened V by 5 bases and J by 2 bases, and 12 bases separated the two germline ends. This CDR3 has 14 amino acids. CDR3 DNA sequence: TGTGCCAGCAGTCCTCACAGGGACAACTATGGCTACACCTTC. It translates to CASSPHRDNYGYTF.

The chain recombines TRBV7-8 with TRBJ1-2, with TRBD1 as a possible D gene (5 bases). V lost 4 bases to trimming and J lost 5 bases, with 14 bases between them. In germline, CDR1 is SGHVS, CDR2 FQNEAQ. This CDR3 comprises 14 residues. The CDR3: CASSSPPAGYGYTF. The CDR3 region has the DNA TGTGCCAGCAGCTCCCCCCCGGCAGGGTATGGCTACACCTTC.

The chain uses TRBV27 and TRBJ1-5; a weak D match, TRBD1 (5 bases). CDR1 is MNHEY, CDR2 SMNVEV, per germline (reference sequence). Trimming stripped 5 bases from V and 3 bases from J, with 20 bases between. This CDR3 contains 17 residues. CDR3 region: CASSPSGGAYYNQPQHF. The CDR3 DNA reads as TGTGCCAGCAGTCCTTCCGGTGGGGCCTACTACAATCAGCCCCAGCATTTT.

The chain links TRBV9 to TRBJ1-6, with 12 bases matching TRBD1. Losses at the gene ends were 0 bases for V and 10 bases for J; bases not matched to a gene: 8. CDR1 and CDR2 (germline): SGDLS, YYNGEE. The CDR3 runs to 17 residues. The DNA for the CDR3 is TGTGCCAGCAGCGTAGCGGGGACAGGGGGCTCAGGATCACCCCTCCACTTT. The encoded protein is CASSVAGTGGSGSPLHF.

The rearrangement joins TRBV28 to TRBJ1-4; 11 nucleotides align to TRBD1. The V gene's germline CDR1 is MDHEN and CDR2 SYDVKM. V gave up 2 bases and J gave up 8 bases; unmatched junction bases: 7. This CDR3 is 16 amino acids long. The CDR3 loop is CASSLGFGTGGEKLFF. The CDR3 DNA sequence: TGTGCCAGCAGTTTAGGGTTCGGGACAGGGGGAGAAAAACTGTTTTTT.

The rearrangement links TRBV4-1 to TRBJ2-7; 9 bases fit TRBD2. Germline V CDR1 and CDR2: MGHRA, YSYEKL. The CDR3 has 15 amino acids. V dropped 0 bases and J dropped 2; count of bases not matched to a gene: 2. As DNA, the CDR3 is TGCGCCAGCAGCCAAGAAAGACTAGCGGCCTACGAGCAGTACTTC. It encodes CASSQERLAAYEQYF.

The chain recombines TRBV6-6 with TRBJ1-5; TRBD1 is a possible D gene (6 bases). V lost 10 bases to trimming and J lost 7 bases, with 17 bases between them. The CDR3 has 13 amino acids. The germline CDR1 and CDR2 sequences are MNHNY and SVGAGI (reference sequence). CDR3 residues: CATGGAVVQPQHF. As DNA, the CDR3 is TGTGCCACCGGGGGGGCGGTTGTCCAGCCCCAGCATTTT.

The J gene is TRBJ2-7, the V gene TRBV27; 8 bases match TRBD1. V dropped 6 bases and J dropped 5; count of bases not matched to a gene: 21. Germline CDR1 reads MNHEY; CDR2 reads SMNVEV (reference sequence). This CDR3 is 18 amino acids long. The CDR3 DNA reads TGTGCCAGCAGCTGGCTGACAGGGGTGTCCACCCGAGGGCACGAGCAGTACTTC. This encodes CASSWLTGVSTRGHEQYF.

V and J are TRBV5-4 and TRBJ2-2; the D gene is possibly TRBD2 (6 bases). CDR3 size: 15 residues. V was cut by 0 bases and J by 6 bases, with 12 bases left in between. In germline, CDR1 is SGHNT, CDR2 YYREEE (reference sequence). CDR3 sequence: CASSLGGTLPGELFF. As DNA, the CDR3 is TGTGCCAGCAGCTTGGGGGGGACTTTACCCGGGGAGCTGTTTTTT.

This clone occurred a few times. V gene TRBV5-1 combines with J gene TRBJ1-1; D call uncertain. CDR3 length equals 16 residues. The germline V gene encodes CDR1 SGHRS and CDR2 YFSETQ. V was clipped by 3 bases and J by 0 bases, with 15 bases between them. This chain's CDR3 is CASSSSSVRLNTEAFF. The CDR3 bases are TGCGCCAGCAGCTCAAGTAGCGTCCGCCTGAACACTGAAGCTTTCTTT.

The DNA of the CDR3 is TGTGCCTGGAGTCTAGGGGGCAGGGCTTTCTTT. It translates to CAWSLGGRAFF. The rearrangement joins TRBV30 to TRBJ1-1; 7 bases map to TRBD1. Germline V CDR1 and CDR2: GTSNPN, SVGIG (reference sequence). The junction had 5 bases not matched to a gene; V was cut back by 2 bases and J by 11 bases. This CDR3 region has 11 residues.

The chain recombines TRBV7-8 with TRBJ1-4; 7 bases agree with TRBD1. V was pared by 4 bases and J by 4 bases, with 6 bases of the junction left unmatched. Germline lookup yields CDR1 SGHVS and CDR2 FQNEAQ. This CDR3 contains 15 residues. The DNA for the CDR3 is TGTGCCAGCAGCTCCGTTTCAGGGGGTAATGAAAAACTGTTTTTT. Translated, it gives CASSSVSGGNEKLFF.

V usage is TRBV3-1 (or the pseudogene TRBV3-2) and J usage is TRBJ1-2, with D possibly matching TRBD1 (5 bases). Trimming pared 7 bases from V and 2 bases from J, leaving 20 bases between. Germline assignment: CDR1 LGHDT and CDR2 YNNKEL (reference sequence). CDR3 size: 16 residues. The CDR3 region is CASTESNRLGNYGYTF. The CDR3 bases are TGTGCCAGCACCGAGTCAAACAGGCTGGGCAACTATGGCTACACCTTC.

The chain combines TRBV6-1 with TRBJ2-1; the match to TRBD2 covers 7 bases. Germline V gives CDR1 MNHNS, CDR2 SASEGT. V gave up 2 bases and J gave up 3 bases; unmatched junction bases: 7. CDR3 length: 16 amino acids. CDR3 DNA: TGTGCCAGCAGTGAACAACCAGCGGGAAACTACAATGAGCAGTTCTTC. As protein: CASSEQPAGNYNEQFF.

The rearrangement links TRBV19 to TRBJ1-1, with 7 bases fitting TRBD1. From germline, CDR1 is LNHDA and CDR2 SQIVND (reference sequence). The V segment lost 4 bases and the J segment 7 bases; nucleotides outside the gene matches: 15. The CDR3 has 16 residues. CDR3 loop: CASSTGRTGGKGEAFF. In nucleotides, the CDR3 is TGTGCCAGTAGTACCGGCCGGACAGGTGGCAAGGGTGAAGCTTTCTTT. Full variable domain (missing parts from reference TRBV19 and TRBJ1-1): DGGITQSPKYLFRKEGQNVTLSCEQNLNHDAMYWYRQDPGQGLRLIYYSQIVNDFQKGDIAEGYSVSREKKESFPLTVTSAQKNPTAFYLCASSTGRTGGKGEAFFGQGTRLTVV.

The chain couples TRBV5-4 to TRBJ2-1; D perhaps matches TRBD2 (6 bases). The V gene's germline CDR1 is SGHNT and CDR2 YYREEE (reference sequence). The CDR3 has 15 residues. V lost 0 bases, J lost 5 bases, and 12 bases lay in between. CDR3 DNA sequence: TGTGCCAGCAGCTTGGCCGGAGGGAGAAACAATGAGCAGTTCTTC. It yields the protein CASSLAGGRNNEQFF.

The CDR3 spells CASSFGANYGYTF. CDR3 DNA sequence: TGTGCCAGCAGTTTCGGAGCTAACTATGGCTACACCTTC. This chain links TRBV12-3 or TRBV12-4 with TRBJ1-2; D gene uncertain. The CDR3 covers 13 residues. V was clipped by 3 bases and J by 0 bases, with 5 bases between them.

The V and J genes are TRBV3-1 (or the pseudogene TRBV3-2) and TRBJ1-1; the D gene is possibly TRBD1 (6 bases). CDR3 size: 16 residues. The V end lost 2 bases, the J end lost 0 bases, and 13 bases lay between the germline ends. Per germline, CDR1 LGHDT and CDR2 YNNKEL (reference sequence). The CDR3 spells CASSQSQGTVNTEAFF. The CDR3 nucleotides read TGTGCCAGCAGCCAATCGCAGGGGACGGTGAACACTGAAGCTTTCTTT.

The V and J genes are TRBV11-2 and TRBJ2-3; 8 bases are a match to TRBD2. Per the germline V gene, CDR1 is SGHAT and CDR2 is FQNNGV. The CDR3 runs to 16 residues. V gave up 7 bases and J gave up 5 bases; unmatched junction bases: 14. The CDR3 loop reads CASKQAGATVGDTQYF. CDR3 in DNA: TGTGCCAGCAAACAAGCGGGAGCCACCGTGGGAGATACGCAGTATTTT. Based on the CDR3 plus reference TRBV11-2 and TRBJ2-3, the full variable domain is EAGVAQSPRYKIIEKRQSVAFWCNPISGHATLYWYQQILGQGPKLLIQFQNNGVVDDSQLPKDRFSAERLKGVDSTLKIQPAKLEDSAVYLCASKQAGATVGDTQYFGPGTRLTVL.

The chain combines TRBV7-6 with TRBJ2-7; the D gene is possibly TRBD2 (6 bases). The CDR3 extends over 14 amino acids. Looked up from germline, CDR1 is SGHVS and CDR2 is FNYEAQ. V was cut by 8 bases and J by 7 bases, with 21 bases left in between. The DNA for the CDR3 is TGTGCCAGCTCTCGGACGGAGGGGATTAGTGAGCAGTACTTC. It encodes CASSRTEGISEQYF.

This rearrangement joins TRBV3-1 (or the pseudogene TRBV3-2) to TRBJ2-1, with D possibly being TRBD2 (5 bases). Germline V gene sequence: CDR1 LGHDT, CDR2 YNNKEL (reference sequence). CDR3 length: 15 residues. V lost 4 bases, J lost 6 bases, and 16 bases lay in between. CDR3 DNA: TGTGCCAGCAGCCCCGGGGTAGACGCGGCCAATGAGCAGTTCTTC. It translates to CASSPGVDAANEQFF.

This clone has a single count. The rearrangement joins TRBV4-1 to TRBJ2-1, with 7 bases lining up with TRBD2. Germline CDR1 MGHRA, CDR2 YSYEKL. The CDR3 consists of 15 residues. Trimming at V came to 4 bases and at J to 4 bases, leaving 7 bases not matched to a gene. The DNA of the CDR3 is TGCGCCAGCAGCCCCATGGAGCGGGATTACAATGAGCAGTTCTTC. Translation gives CASSPMERDYNEQFF.